The 5 T cell receptor beta chains below were found in one sample sequenced in a study of blood T cell repertoires in COVID-19. Only in-frame clones appear in the TCRdb table, and some are missing; sequencing was by immunoSEQ multiplex PCR. The profile covers about 200,000 clones, with approximately 80% appearing a single time and 6% to 8% taken by the ten largest. Sequencing was done on a sample of peripheral blood. The receptors here all came from a human donor with acute or convalescent COVID-19. The donor label of this sample is uncertain.

V and J are TRBV5-1 and TRBJ2-3; D possibly corresponds to TRBD1 (6 bases). The CDR3 spans 14 residues. The ends were cut back, 4 bases at V and 5 bases at J, with 14 bases in the middle. Germline assignment: CDR1 SGHRS and CDR2 YFSETQ. The CDR3 region is CASSGQGFLDTQYF. CDR3 nucleotide sequence: TGCGCCAGCAGCGGGCAGGGGTTTCTAGATACGCAGTATTTT.

This clone occurred a few times. The rearrangement uses TRBV4-2 and TRBJ1-1, with TRBD1 identical over 10 bases. The trim removed 4 bases at V and 4 bases at J, leaving 6 bases unmatched. CDR3 length: 15 residues. Germline CDR1 LGHNA, CDR2 YNFKEQ. The chain's CDR3 is CASSRGTGVATEAFF. DNA for the CDR3: TGTGCCAGCAGCCGGGGGACAGGGGTGGCCACTGAAGCTTTCTTT.

The chain combines TRBV7-2 with TRBJ2-3; 8 bases line up with TRBD2. Germline V gives CDR1 SGHTA, CDR2 FQGNSA. The CDR3 has 17 amino acids. J was trimmed by 2 bases and V by 1 base; bases with no gene match: 8. This CDR3 is CASSLDLTGGSTDTQYF. In DNA form, the CDR3 reads TGTGCCAGCAGCTTAGATCTTACGGGAGGGTCCACAGATACGCAGTATTTT.

This sequence joins TRBV5-1 and TRBJ1-1, with D tentatively TRBD1 (5 bases). CDR1 and CDR2 from the germline V gene are SGHRS and YFSETQ. V lost 0 bases, J lost 0 bases, and 12 bases lay in between. The CDR3 consists of 16 residues. The CDR3 coding sequence is TGCGCCAGCAGCTTGGGGGCCCCGACAGTGAACACTGAAGCTTTCTTT. Translating gives CASSLGAPTVNTEAFF.

This rearrangement joins TRBV6-5 to TRBJ1-2; 10 bases align to TRBD1. V shed 5 bases, J shed 4 bases, and the junction held 4 bases outside the gene matches. Germline V gives CDR1 MNHEY, CDR2 SVGAGI. CDR3 length: 14 residues. In nucleotides, the CDR3 is TGTGCCAGCAGTCCGGGACAGGGGCTCTATGGCTACACCTTC. Translation: CASSPGQGLYGYTF.